Following are 8 T cell receptor beta chains from one sample sequenced in a study of T cell clonotyping in hematopoietic cell transplantation. Produced via immunoSEQ multiplex PCR; TCRdb's table is partial and in-frame only. Of about 41,000 clones in the sample, about 96% were seen once. Sequencing input: peripheral blood mononuclear cells. The receptors shown here come from a man in his thirties or forties in good health. Some clones in this sample may be carry-over from other donors' samples.

The CDR3 sequence is CASSFGTGASTTNEKLFF. CDR3 DNA sequence: TGTGCCAGCAGCTTTGGGACAGGGGCCTCAACAACTAATGAAAAACTGTTTTTT. The chain carries TRBV11-1 and TRBJ1-4, with 10 bases fitting TRBD1. V dropped 3 bases and J dropped 0; count of bases not matched to a gene: 7. The CDR3 spans 18 residues. The germline V gene encodes CDR1 SGHAT and CDR2 FQDESV (reference sequence).

This chain uses TRBV7-2 with TRBJ1-4; D uncertain. Trimming took off 3 bases at V and 7 bases at J, with 12 bases between the two ends. This CDR3 comprises 14 residues. CDR1 and CDR2 from the germline V gene are SGHTA and FQGNSA. This CDR3 is CASSFARESEKLFF. The CDR3 DNA is TGTGCCAGCAGCTTCGCTCGTGAGAGTGAAAAACTGTTTTTT. Complete variable domain (other parts from reference TRBV7-2 and TRBJ1-4): GAGVSQSPSNKVTEKGKDVELRCDPISGHTALYWYRQSLGQGLEFLIYFQGNSAPDKSGLPSDRFSAERTGGSVSTLTIQRTQQEDSAVYLCASSFARESEKLFFGSGTQLSVL.

The rearrangement links TRBV18 to TRBJ2-2; D possibly corresponds to TRBD1 (6 bases). The CDR3 has 13 residues. The germline V gene encodes CDR1 KGHSH and CDR2 LQKENI. V gave up 6 bases and J gave up 5 bases, with 10 bases separating them. As DNA, the CDR3 is TGTGCCAGCTCGGATGGACAGACCGGGGAGCTGTTTTTT. Residues: CASSDGQTGELFF.

V and J are TRBV18 and TRBJ2-5; tentatively, D is TRBD1 (5 bases). Germline assignment: CDR1 KGHSH and CDR2 LQKENI. This CDR3 is built from 13 residues. V lost 7 bases and J 2 bases, leaving 11 bases between the germline ends. The CDR3 nucleotides are TGTGCCAGCTTATACGACAGACAAGAGACCCAGTACTTC. This gives the protein CASLYDRQETQYF.

This sequence joins TRBV7-2 and TRBJ2-7; tentatively, D is TRBD2 (6 bases). Deletions cut 2 bases from V and 3 bases from J, with 8 bases between. Germline V gene sequence: CDR1 SGHTA, CDR2 FQGNSA. The CDR3 consists of 13 residues. CDR3 DNA: TGTGCCAGCAGCTTACTAGCGAACTACGAGCAGTACTTC. Translating it yields CASSLLANYEQYF.

This clone was found once. The chain has TRBV9 and TRBJ2-7, with D possibly being TRBD2 (5 bases). Germline V gene sequence: CDR1 SGDLS, CDR2 YYNGEE. Trimming pared 4 bases from V and 5 bases from J, leaving 16 bases between. The CDR3 is 14 amino acids. CDR3 residues: CASSPRVRRDEQYF. The CDR3 DNA reads TGTGCCAGCAGCCCCCGTGTAAGGCGGGACGAGCAGTACTTC.

A single count supports this clone. The rearrangement links TRBV19 to TRBJ2-7; D remains unclear. Germline V gene data show CDR1 as LNHDA and CDR2 as SQIVND (reference sequence). The CDR3 has 15 residues. V was pared by 3 bases and J by 0 bases, with 12 bases between. The CDR3 reads CASSMRKDASYEQYF. In DNA, the CDR3 is TGTGCCAGTAGTATGAGGAAGGATGCCTCCTACGAGCAGTACTTC.

This rearrangement joins TRBV27 to TRBJ2-7; D gene uncertain. The V end was cut by 2 bases, the J end by 4 bases, with 3 bases between. The CDR3 contains 11 residues. Germline CDR1 reads MNHEY; CDR2 reads SMNVEV (reference sequence). The CDR3 is CASSLGYEQYF. For the CDR3, the DNA is TGTGCCAGCAGTTTAGGTTACGAGCAGTACTTC.